The clone carrying this T cell receptor beta chain was recorded once. This CDR3 comprises 13 residues. The germline CDR1 and CDR2 sequences are SGHTA and FQGTGA. The V gene lost 4 bases and the J gene lost 5 bases, with 11 bases spanning the gap. Profiled with immunoSEQ multiplex PCR; TCRdb holds only in-frame clones, not every one. The sample contains some 91,000 clones, over 60% of which appear only once. This record comes from a study of blood T cell repertoires in COVID-19. At the level of the study: Samples of COVID-19 (acute and convalescent) were obtained from the United States, Italy and Spain. Sample material is recorded as cDNA or gDNA derived from T cells, B-cell-depleted T cells, or PBMCs.

Specimen: peripheral blood. This sequence was found in a man in his 70s with acute or convalescent COVID-19. The chain recombines TRBV7-3 with TRBJ1-1; D remains unclear. CDR3 nucleotide sequence: TGTGCCAGCAGCTGGGAGAGGGTGACTGAAGCTTTCTTT. It codes for CASSWERVTEAFF. The full variable domain, in which reference TRBV7-3 and TRBJ1-1 provide the parts outside the CDR3, is GAGVSQTPSNKVTEKGKYVELRCDPISGHTALYWYRQSLGQGPEFLIYFQGTGAADDSGLPNDRFFAVRPEGSVSTLKIQRTERGDSAVYLCASSWERVTEAFFGQGTRLTVV.